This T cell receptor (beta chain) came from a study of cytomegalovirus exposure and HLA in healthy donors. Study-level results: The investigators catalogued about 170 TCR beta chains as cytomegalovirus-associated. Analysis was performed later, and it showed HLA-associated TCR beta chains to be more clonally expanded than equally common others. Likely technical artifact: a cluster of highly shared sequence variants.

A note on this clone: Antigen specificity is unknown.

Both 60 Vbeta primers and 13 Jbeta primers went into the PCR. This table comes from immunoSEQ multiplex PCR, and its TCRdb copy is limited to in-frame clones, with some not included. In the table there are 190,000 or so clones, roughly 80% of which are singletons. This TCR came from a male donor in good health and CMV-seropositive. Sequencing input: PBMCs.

The CDR3 region has the DNA TGTGCCAGCAGCTTACAGGGGGGCGGATCACCCCTCCACTTT. Translation gives CASSLQGGGSPLHF. The V gene is TRBV5-4, the J gene TRBJ1-6, with 8 bases fitting TRBD1. J was trimmed by 10 bases and V by 2 bases; bases with no gene match: 5. The germline gives CDR1 SGHNT, CDR2 YYREEE (reference sequence). The CDR3 sequence is 14 residues long.